The T cell receptor beta chain under discussion was sequenced for a study of T cell responses to AZD1222 COVID-19 vaccine. TCRdb's copy holds only in-frame clones and misses some; the assay was immunoSEQ multiplex PCR. The sample carries about 85,000 clones, 85% to 90% recorded once. This CDR3 has 14 residues. Trimming at V came to 2 bases and at J to 6 bases, leaving 4 bases not matched to a gene. Germline loops: CDR1 LGHDT, CDR2 YNNKEL (reference sequence). The sample in question was peripheral blood, obtained on day 0 of MenACWY control vaccination. V and J are TRBV3-1 (or the pseudogene TRBV3-2) and TRBJ2-3; 8 nucleotides match TRBD1. The source is an adult in good health. The CDR3: CASSQTGGSDTQYF. The CDR3 DNA sequence: TGTGCCAGCAGCCAAACAGGGGGTTCGGATACGCAGTATTTT.